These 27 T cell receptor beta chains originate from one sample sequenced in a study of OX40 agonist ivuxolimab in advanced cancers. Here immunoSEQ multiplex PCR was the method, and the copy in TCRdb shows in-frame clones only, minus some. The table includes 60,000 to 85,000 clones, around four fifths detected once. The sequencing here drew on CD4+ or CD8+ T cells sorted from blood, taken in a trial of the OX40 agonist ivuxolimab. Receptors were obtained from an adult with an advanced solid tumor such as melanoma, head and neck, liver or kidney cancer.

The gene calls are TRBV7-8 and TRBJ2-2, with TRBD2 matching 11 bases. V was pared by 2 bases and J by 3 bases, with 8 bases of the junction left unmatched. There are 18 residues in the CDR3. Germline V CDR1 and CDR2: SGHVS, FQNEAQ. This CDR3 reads CASSLRLLAGDYTGELFF. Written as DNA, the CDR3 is TGTGCCAGCAGCTTAAGACTACTAGCGGGAGATTACACCGGGGAGCTGTTTTTT.

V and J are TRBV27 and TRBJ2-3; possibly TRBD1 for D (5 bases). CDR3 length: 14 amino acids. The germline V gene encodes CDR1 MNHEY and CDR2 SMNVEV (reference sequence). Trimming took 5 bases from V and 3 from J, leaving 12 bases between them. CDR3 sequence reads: CASSLRGWTDTQYF. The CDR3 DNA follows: TGTGCCAGCAGTCTAAGGGGATGGACAGATACGCAGTATTTT.

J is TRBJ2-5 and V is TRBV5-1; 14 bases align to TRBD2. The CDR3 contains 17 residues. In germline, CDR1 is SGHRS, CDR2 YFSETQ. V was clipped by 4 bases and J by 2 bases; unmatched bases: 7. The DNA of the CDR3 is TGCGCCAGCAGCGGCGGACTAGCGGGAGGTATTCAAGAGACCCAGTACTTC. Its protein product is CASSGGLAGGIQETQYF.

The CDR3: CAWNLNRPLTF. The CDR3 DNA follows: TGTGCCTGGAACCTAAATCGACCCCTCACTTTC. The rearrangement uses TRBV30 and TRBJ2-6; no firm D call. The V gene's germline CDR1 is GTSNPN and CDR2 SVGIG (reference sequence). The ends were cut back, 4 bases at V and 19 bases at J, with 17 bases in the middle. The CDR3 consists of 11 residues.

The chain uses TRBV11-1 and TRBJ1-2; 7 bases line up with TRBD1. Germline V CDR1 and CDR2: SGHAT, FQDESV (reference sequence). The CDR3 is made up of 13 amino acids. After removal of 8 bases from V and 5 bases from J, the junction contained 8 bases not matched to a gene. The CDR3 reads CASSTGQRYGYTF. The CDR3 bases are TGTGCCAGCTCTACGGGACAGAGGTATGGCTACACCTTC.

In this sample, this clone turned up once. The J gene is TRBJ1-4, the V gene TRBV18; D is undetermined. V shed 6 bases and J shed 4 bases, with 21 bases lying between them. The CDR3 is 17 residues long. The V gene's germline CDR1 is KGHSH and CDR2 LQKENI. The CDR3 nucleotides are TGTGCCAGCTCGGAGCAAGGCAGTCTACAGATTAATGAAAAACTGTTTTTT. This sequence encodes CASSEQGSLQINEKLFF. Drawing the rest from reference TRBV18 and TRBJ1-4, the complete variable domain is NAGVMQNPRHLVRRRGQEARLRCSPMKGHSHVYWYRQLPEEGLKFMVYLQKENIIDESGMPKERFSAEFPKEGPSILRIQQVVRGDSAAYFCASSEQGSLQINEKLFFGSGTQLSVL.

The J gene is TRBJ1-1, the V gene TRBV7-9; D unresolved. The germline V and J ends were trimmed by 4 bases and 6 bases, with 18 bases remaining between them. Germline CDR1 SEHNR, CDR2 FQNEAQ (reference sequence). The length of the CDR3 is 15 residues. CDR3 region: CASSSRLTLVSEAFF. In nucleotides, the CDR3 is TGTGCCAGCAGCTCTCGATTGACATTGGTGTCTGAAGCTTTCTTT.

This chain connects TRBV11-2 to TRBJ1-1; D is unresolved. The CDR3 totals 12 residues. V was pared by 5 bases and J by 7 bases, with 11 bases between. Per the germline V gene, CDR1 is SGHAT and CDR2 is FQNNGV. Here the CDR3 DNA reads TGTGCCAGCAGCCTGCAGTCTGTTGAAGCTTTCTTT. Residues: CASSLQSVEAFF.

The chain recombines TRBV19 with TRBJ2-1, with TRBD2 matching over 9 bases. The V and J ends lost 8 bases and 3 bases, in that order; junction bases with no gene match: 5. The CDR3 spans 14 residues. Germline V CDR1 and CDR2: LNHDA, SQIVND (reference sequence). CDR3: CASSVAGDYNEQFF. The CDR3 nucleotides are TGTGCCAGTTCAGTAGCGGGGGACTACAATGAGCAGTTCTTC.

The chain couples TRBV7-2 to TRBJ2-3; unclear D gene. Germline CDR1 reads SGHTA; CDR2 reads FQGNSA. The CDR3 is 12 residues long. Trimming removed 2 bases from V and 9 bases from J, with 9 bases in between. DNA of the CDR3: TGTGCCAGCAGCTTATATATCGGGACGCAGTATTTT. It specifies CASSLYIGTQYF.

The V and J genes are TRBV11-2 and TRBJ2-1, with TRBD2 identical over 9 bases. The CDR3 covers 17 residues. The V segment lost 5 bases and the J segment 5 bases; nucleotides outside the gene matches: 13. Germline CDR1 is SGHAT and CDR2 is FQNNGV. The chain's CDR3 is CASSPGRAGGLDNEQFF. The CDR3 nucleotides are TGTGCCAGCAGCCCCGGGCGGGCGGGGGGGCTTGACAATGAGCAGTTCTTC.

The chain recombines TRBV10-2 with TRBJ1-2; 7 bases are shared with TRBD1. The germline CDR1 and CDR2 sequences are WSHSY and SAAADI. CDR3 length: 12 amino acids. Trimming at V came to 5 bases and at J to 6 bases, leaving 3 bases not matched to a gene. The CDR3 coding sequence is TGCGCCAGCAGTAGGCAGGGGGATGGCTACACCTTC. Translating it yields CASSRQGDGYTF.

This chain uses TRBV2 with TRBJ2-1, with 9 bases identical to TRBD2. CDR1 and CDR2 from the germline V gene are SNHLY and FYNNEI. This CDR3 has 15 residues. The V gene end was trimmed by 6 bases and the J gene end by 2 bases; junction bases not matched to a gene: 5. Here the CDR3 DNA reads TGTGCCAGCAGACTTAGCGGGAGCGCCTACAATGAGCAGTTCTTC. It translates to CASRLSGSAYNEQFF. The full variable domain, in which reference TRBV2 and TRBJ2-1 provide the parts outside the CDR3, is EPEVTQTPSHQVTQMGQEVILRCVPISNHLYFYWYRQILGQKVEFLVSFYNNEISEKSEIFDDQFSVERPDGSNFTLKIRSTKLEDSAMYFCASRLSGSAYNEQFFGPGTRLTVL.

CDR3 sequence reads: CASSHGTEYGYTF. DNA of the CDR3: TGTGCCAGCTCACACGGGACAGAGTATGGCTACACCTTC. The J gene is TRBJ1-2, the V gene TRBV18, with 7 bases matching TRBD1. Germline V gene lookup returns CDR1 KGHSH and CDR2 LQKENI. The V segment lost 4 bases and the J segment 5 bases; nucleotides outside the gene matches: 4. The CDR3 totals 13 residues.

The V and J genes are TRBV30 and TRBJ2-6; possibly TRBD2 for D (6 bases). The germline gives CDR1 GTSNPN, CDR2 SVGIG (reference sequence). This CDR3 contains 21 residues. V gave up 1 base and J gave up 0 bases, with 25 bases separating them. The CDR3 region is CAWSGLTSGLAIYSGANVLTF. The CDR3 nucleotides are TGTGCCTGGAGTGGCCTAACCTCGGGGCTAGCGATTTACTCTGGGGCCAACGTCCTGACTTTC.

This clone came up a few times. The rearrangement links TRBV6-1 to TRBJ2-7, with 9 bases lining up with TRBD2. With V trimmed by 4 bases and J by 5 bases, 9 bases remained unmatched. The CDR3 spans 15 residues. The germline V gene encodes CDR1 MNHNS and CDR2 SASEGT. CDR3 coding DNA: TGTGCCAGCAGTGCCAGTAGCGGGAGTCCCCACGAGCAGTACTTC. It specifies CASSASSGSPHEQYF.

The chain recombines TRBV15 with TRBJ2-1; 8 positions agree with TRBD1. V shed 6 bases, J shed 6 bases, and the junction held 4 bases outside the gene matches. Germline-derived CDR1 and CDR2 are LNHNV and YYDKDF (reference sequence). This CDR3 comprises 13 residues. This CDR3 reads CATSKTGGNEQFF. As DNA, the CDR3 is TGTGCCACCAGTAAAACAGGGGGCAATGAGCAGTTCTTC. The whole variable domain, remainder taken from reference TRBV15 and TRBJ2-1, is DAMVIQNPRYQVTQFGKPVTLSCSQTLNHNVMYWYQQKSSQAPKLLFHYYDKDFNNEADTPDNFQSRRPNTSFCFLDIRSPGLGDTAMYLCATSKTGGNEQFFGPGTRLTVL.

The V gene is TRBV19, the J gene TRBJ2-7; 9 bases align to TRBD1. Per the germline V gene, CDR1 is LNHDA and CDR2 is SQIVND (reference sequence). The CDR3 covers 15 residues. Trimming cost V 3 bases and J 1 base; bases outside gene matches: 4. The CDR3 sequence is CASSIGTGSSYEQYF. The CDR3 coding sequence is TGTGCCAGTAGTATCGGGACAGGGTCGTCCTACGAGCAGTACTTC.

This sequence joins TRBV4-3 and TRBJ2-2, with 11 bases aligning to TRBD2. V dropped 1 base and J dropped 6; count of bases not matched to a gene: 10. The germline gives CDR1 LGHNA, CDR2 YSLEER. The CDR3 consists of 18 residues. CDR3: CASSQVASSGGYAGELFF. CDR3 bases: TGCGCCAGCAGCCAAGTGGCCTCTAGCGGGGGGTACGCCGGGGAGCTGTTTTTT.

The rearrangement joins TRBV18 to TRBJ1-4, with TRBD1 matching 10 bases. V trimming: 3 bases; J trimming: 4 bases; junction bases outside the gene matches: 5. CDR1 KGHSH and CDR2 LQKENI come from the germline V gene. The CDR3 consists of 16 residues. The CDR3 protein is CASSPPGQGNNEKLFF. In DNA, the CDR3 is TGTGCCAGCTCACCCCCGGGACAGGGGAATAATGAAAAACTGTTTTTT. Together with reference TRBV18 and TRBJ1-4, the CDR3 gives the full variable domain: NAGVMQNPRHLVRRRGQEARLRCSPMKGHSHVYWYRQLPEEGLKFMVYLQKENIIDESGMPKERFSAEFPKEGPSILRIQQVVRGDSAAYFCASSPPGQGNNEKLFFGSGTQLSVL.

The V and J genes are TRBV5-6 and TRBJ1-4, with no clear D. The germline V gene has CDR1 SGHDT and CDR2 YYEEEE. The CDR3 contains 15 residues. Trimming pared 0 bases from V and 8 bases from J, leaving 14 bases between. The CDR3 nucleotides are TGTGCCAGCAGCTTGGTAGCTCGGCGGAGGGAAAAACTGTTTTTT. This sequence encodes CASSLVARRREKLFF.

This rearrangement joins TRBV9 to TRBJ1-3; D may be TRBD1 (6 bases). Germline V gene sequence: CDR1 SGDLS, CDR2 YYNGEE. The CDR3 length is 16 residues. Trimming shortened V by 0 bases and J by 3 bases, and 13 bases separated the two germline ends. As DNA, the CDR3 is TGTGCCAGCAGCGTAGAGGGGGGAGAGAGTGGAAACACCATATATTTT. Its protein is CASSVEGGESGNTIYF.

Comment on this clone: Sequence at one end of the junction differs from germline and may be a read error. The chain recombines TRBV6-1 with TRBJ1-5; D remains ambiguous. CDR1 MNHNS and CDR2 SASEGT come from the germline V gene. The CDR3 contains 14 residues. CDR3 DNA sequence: TGTGCTAGCAGGTCCGAATATAGCAATCAGCCCCAGCATTTT. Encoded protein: CASRSEYSNQPQHF.

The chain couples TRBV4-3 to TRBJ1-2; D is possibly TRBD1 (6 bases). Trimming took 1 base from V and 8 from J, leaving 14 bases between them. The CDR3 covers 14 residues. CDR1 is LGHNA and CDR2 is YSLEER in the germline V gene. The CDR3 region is CASSQVNRESGYTF. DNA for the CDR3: TGCGCCAGCAGCCAAGTAAACAGGGAGAGCGGCTACACCTTC.

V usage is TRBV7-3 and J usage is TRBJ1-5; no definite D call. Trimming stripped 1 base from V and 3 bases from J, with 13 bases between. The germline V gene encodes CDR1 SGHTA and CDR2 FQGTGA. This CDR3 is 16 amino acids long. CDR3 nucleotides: TGTGCCAGCAGCTTAAATGCGGGTGTGAACAATCAGCCCCAGCATTTT. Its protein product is CASSLNAGVNNQPQHF.

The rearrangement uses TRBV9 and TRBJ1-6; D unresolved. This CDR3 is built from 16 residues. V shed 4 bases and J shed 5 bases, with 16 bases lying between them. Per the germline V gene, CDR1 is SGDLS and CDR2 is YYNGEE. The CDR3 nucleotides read TGTGCCAGCAGCCCCCGAGGGAGCTCTAATAATTCACCCCTCCACTTT. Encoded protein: CASSPRGSSNNSPLHF.

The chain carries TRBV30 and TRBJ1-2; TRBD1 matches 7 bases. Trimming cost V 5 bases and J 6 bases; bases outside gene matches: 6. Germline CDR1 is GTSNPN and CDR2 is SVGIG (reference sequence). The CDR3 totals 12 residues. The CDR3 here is CAWGRGMNGYTF. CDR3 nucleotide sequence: TGTGCCTGGGGCAGGGGGATGAATGGCTACACCTTC.